This entry lists 13 T cell receptor beta chains sequenced from one sample in a study of blood T cell repertoires in COVID-19. Data came from immunoSEQ multiplex PCR; TCRdb stores just in-frame clones and leaves some out. The table shows 250,000 to 300,000 clones, with 86% occurring only once. Sequences were obtained from peripheral blood. The receptors originated from a woman aged 25 to 39 with COVID-19, enrolled during active disease.

This clone was picked up one time. V is TRBV19 and J is TRBJ1-1, with D tentatively TRBD1 (6 bases). Germline CDR1 and CDR2: LNHDA and SQIVND (reference sequence). The germline V and J ends were trimmed by 3 bases and 0 bases, with 14 bases remaining between them. This CDR3 region has 16 residues. The chain's CDR3 is CASSIPGESMNTEAFF. The CDR3, as DNA: TGTGCCAGTAGTATCCCAGGGGAGTCGATGAACACTGAAGCTTTCTTT.

The rearrangement uses TRBV12-3 or TRBV12-4 and TRBJ2-7, with D maybe TRBD2 (5 bases). CDR3 length: 13 residues. V lost 2 bases and J 5 bases, leaving 10 bases between the germline ends. The CDR3 here is CASSLSRTHEQYF. DNA of the CDR3: TGTGCCAGCAGTTTATCCCGGACTCACGAGCAGTACTTC.

J is TRBJ1-3 and V is TRBV12-5; D not resolved. Germline loops: CDR1 LGHNT, CDR2 FRNRAP. The CDR3 length is 17 residues. Trimming left V 2 bases short and J 0 bases short, with 14 bases between. DNA for the CDR3: TGTGCTAGTGGTTTGTCACACCCGGAGCTCTCTGGAAACACCATATATTTT. This codes for CASGLSHPELSGNTIYF. Full variable domain (outside the CDR3, taken from reference TRBV12-5 and TRBJ1-3): DARVTQTPRHKVTEMGQEVTMRCQPILGHNTVFWYRQTMMQGLELLAYFRNRAPLDDSGMPKDRFSAEMPDATLATLKIQPSEPRDSAVYFCASGLSHPELSGNTIYFGEGSWLTVV.

The chain employs TRBV6-5 and TRBJ2-1; tentative D call: TRBD1 (6 bases). Trimming removed 10 bases from V and 2 bases from J, with 12 bases in between. The germline CDR1 and CDR2 sequences are MNHEY and SVGAGI. This CDR3 contains 13 residues. The CDR3 protein is CATRTGTYNEQFF. CDR3 coding DNA: TGTGCCACCAGAACAGGGACCTACAATGAGCAGTTCTTC.

This chain uses TRBV6-4 with TRBJ2-1; D gene uncertain. In germline, CDR1 is MRHNA, CDR2 SNTAGT. Trimming cost V 5 bases and J 5 bases, with 13 bases left between them. The CDR3 covers 14 residues. The CDR3 DNA sequence: TGTGCCAGCAGTCAAGGAGACGACCACAATGAGCAGTTCTTC. Its translation: CASSQGDDHNEQFF.

This sequence joins TRBV4-2 and TRBJ1-2; D remains unclear. Germline loops: CDR1 LGHNA, CDR2 YNFKEQ. V lost 0 bases to trimming and J lost 2 bases, with 13 bases between them. The CDR3 loop spans 16 amino acids. The CDR3 DNA sequence: TGTGCCAGCAGCCAAGATCTTAGGAGCAGAAACTATGGCTACACCTTC. Translation gives CASSQDLRSRNYGYTF.

This chain uses TRBV7-9 with TRBJ1-6; TRBD1 agrees at 8 bases. The trim removed 0 bases at V and 2 bases at J, leaving 9 bases unmatched. In germline, CDR1 is SEHNR, CDR2 FQNEAQ (reference sequence). The CDR3 length is 19 residues. CDR3 in amino acids: CASSLAWTGSEPYNSPLHF. In DNA, the CDR3 is TGTGCCAGCAGCTTAGCGTGGACAGGGAGTGAGCCCTATAATTCACCCCTCCACTTT.

CDR3 residues: CASSIFPGAEKETQYF. CDR3 DNA sequence: TGTGCCAGTAGTATATTTCCAGGGGCAGAGAAAGAGACCCAGTACTTC. The gene calls are TRBV19 and TRBJ2-5, with D perhaps matching TRBD1 (6 bases). The CDR3 is 16 amino acids. Germline assignment: CDR1 LNHDA and CDR2 SQIVND (reference sequence). V lost 2 bases and J lost 3, with 16 bases in between.

The rearrangement links TRBV27 to TRBJ1-2; 8 bases match TRBD1. The CDR3 has 14 residues. The V gene end was trimmed by 5 bases and the J gene end by 8 bases; junction bases not matched to a gene: 10. The germline gives CDR1 MNHEY, CDR2 SMNVEV (reference sequence). This chain's CDR3 is CASSGSQGARGYTF. The DNA of the CDR3 is TGTGCCAGCAGTGGCTCGCAGGGGGCGCGGGGCTACACCTTC.

This clone was recorded a few times. The genes are TRBV27 and TRBJ2-3; 13 bases align to TRBD2. CDR1 is MNHEY and CDR2 is SMNVEV in the germline V gene (reference sequence). This CDR3 contains 15 residues. V lost 7 bases to trimming and J lost 5 bases; unmatched junction nucleotides: 6. CDR3 DNA sequence: TGTGCCAGCAAGCGACTAGCGGGGGGATTAGATACGCAGTATTTT. Its translation: CASKRLAGGLDTQYF.

The chain recombines TRBV5-1 with TRBJ1-3; D gene unclear. This CDR3 contains 14 residues. Germline V gene sequence: CDR1 SGHRS, CDR2 YFSETQ. V was trimmed by 0 bases and J by 4 bases, leaving 8 bases between them. The CDR3 sequence: CASSLGGGGNTIYF. CDR3 bases: TGCGCCAGCAGCTTGGGAGGAGGAGGAAACACCATATATTTT.

This clone occurred a few times. This chain uses TRBV6-1 with TRBJ1-4, with 10 nucleotides matching TRBD1. The J segment lost 7 bases and the V segment lost 4 bases, leaving 15 bases of the junction unmatched. The CDR3 covers 18 residues. The V gene's germline CDR1 is MNHNS and CDR2 SASEGT. The chain's CDR3 is CASSAHRDRGGVGEKLFF. Here the CDR3 DNA reads TGTGCCAGCAGTGCACACCGGGACAGGGGAGGTGTCGGTGAAAAACTGTTTTTT.

The chain couples TRBV10-3 to TRBJ1-2; D gene ambiguous. V lost 4 bases and J 2 bases, leaving 8 bases between the germline ends. Germline V gene data show CDR1 as ENHRY and CDR2 as SYGVKD. The CDR3 consists of 13 residues. CDR3 in amino acids: CAISAGENYGYTF. CDR3 coding DNA: TGTGCCATCAGTGCTGGGGAGAACTATGGCTACACCTTC.